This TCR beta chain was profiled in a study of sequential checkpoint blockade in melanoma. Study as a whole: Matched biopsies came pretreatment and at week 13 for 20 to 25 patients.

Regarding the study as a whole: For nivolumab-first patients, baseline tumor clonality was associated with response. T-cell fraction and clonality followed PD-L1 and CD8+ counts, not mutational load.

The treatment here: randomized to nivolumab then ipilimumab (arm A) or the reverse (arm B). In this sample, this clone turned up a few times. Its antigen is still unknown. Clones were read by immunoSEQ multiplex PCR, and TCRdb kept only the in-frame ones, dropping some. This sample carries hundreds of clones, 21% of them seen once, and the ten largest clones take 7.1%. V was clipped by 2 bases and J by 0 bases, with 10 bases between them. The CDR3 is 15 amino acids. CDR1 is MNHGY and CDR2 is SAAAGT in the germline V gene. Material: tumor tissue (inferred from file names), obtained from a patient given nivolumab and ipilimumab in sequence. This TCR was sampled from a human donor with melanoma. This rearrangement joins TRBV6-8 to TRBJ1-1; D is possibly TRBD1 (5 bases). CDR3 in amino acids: CASSYGGPLNTEAFF. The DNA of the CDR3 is TGTGCCAGCAGTTACGGGGGACCCTTGAACACTGAAGCTTTCTTT.